This TCR beta chain was profiled in a study of cytomegalovirus exposure and HLA in healthy donors. The assay was immunoSEQ multiplex PCR, and TCRdb's table has in-frame clones only and misses some. There are fewer than 350,000 clones in the sample; more than 75% occur only once, and about 0.86% lies in the top ten. V shed 6 bases, J shed 5 bases, and the junction held 6 bases outside the gene matches. CDR3 length: 13 residues. Per the germline V gene, CDR1 is LNHDA and CDR2 is SQIVND (reference sequence). Study results and caveats: The study put under 200 TCR beta chains on its list as cytomegalovirus-associated.

Only one count was recorded for this clone. As yet, its antigen is unknown. The origin of this receptor is a woman between 18 and 29 years old in good health and CMV-seronegative. The chain employs TRBV19 and TRBJ1-1; 7 bases agree with TRBD1. Sequencing was performed on PBMCs. CDR3 in DNA: TGTGCCAGTAGGTTGACAGGGTGGACTGAAGCTTTCTTT. It codes for CASRLTGWTEAFF.